The clone carrying this T cell receptor (beta chain) was seen more than once but under ten times. Its antigen remains unidentified. MiXCR, run by TCRdb on the 5' RACE reads, gives a single entry per CDR3 protein. Here the sample spans 99,000 or so distinct CDR3 sequences, about 5.8% being singletons. The CDR3 length is 13 residues. Trimming left V 5 bases short and J 4 bases short, with 9 bases between. This sample is part of a study of T cells after yellow fever vaccination. The study's findings and limits: Any FACS-sorted repertoire could hold abundant clonotypes that contaminate it from the bulk population.

This chain connects TRBV12-3 or TRBV12-4 to TRBJ1-5; no clear D. The receptor was isolated from a man aged 18 to 29 who received the YFV17D yellow fever vaccine. The sequencing used CD8+ T cells sorted from PBMCs, collected 10 days after the yellow fever booster vaccination. CDR3 coding DNA: TGTGCCAGCAGTCACAGCCTAAATCAGCCCCAGCATTTT. Protein sequence: CASSHSLNQPQHF.